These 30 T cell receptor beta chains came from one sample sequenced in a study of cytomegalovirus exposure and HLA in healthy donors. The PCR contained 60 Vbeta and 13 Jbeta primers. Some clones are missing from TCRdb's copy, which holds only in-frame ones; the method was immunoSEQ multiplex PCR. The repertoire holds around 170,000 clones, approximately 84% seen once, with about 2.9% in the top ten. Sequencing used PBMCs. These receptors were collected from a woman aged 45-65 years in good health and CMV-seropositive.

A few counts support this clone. The DNA of the CDR3 is TGTGCCAGCAGCAGAACAGGGGGCGGGGAGACCCAGTACTTC. Its translation is CASSRTGGGETQYF. The rearrangement links TRBV5-4 to TRBJ2-5; TRBD1 matches 9 bases. The germline V gene encodes CDR1 SGHNT and CDR2 YYREEE (reference sequence). This CDR3 comprises 14 residues. The J segment lost 5 bases and the V segment lost 4 bases, leaving 6 bases of the junction unmatched.

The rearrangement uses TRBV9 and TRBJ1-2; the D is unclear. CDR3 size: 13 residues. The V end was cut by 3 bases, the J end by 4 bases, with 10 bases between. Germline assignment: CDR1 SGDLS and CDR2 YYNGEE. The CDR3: CASSANPGYGYTF. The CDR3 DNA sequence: TGTGCCAGCAGCGCCAACCCAGGCTATGGCTACACCTTC.

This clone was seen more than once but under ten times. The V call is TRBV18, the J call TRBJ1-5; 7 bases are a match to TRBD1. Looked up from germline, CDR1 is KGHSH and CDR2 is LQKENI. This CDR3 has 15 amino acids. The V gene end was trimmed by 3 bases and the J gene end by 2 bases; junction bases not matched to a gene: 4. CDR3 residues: CASSPMTGRNQPQHF. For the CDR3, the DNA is TGTGCCAGCTCACCTATGACAGGGCGCAATCAGCCCCAGCATTTT.

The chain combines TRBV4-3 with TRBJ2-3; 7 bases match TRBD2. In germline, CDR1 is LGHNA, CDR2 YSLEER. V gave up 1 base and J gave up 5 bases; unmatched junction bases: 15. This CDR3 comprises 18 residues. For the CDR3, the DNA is TGCGCCAGCAGCCAAGTGCCGCCAAGGGAGGGGCGTATAGATACGCAGTATTTT. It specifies CASSQVPPREGRIDTQYF.

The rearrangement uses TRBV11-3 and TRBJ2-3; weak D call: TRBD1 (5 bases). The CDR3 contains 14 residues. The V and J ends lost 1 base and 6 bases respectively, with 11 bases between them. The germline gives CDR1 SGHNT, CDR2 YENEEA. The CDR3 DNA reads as TGTGCCAGCAGCTTAGGGGGCCAGGTGGATACGCAGTATTTT. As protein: CASSLGGQVDTQYF.

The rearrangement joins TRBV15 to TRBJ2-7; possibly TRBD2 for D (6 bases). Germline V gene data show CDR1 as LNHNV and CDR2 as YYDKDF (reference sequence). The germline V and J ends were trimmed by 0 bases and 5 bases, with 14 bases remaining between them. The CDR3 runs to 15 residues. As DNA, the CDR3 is TGTGCCACCAGCAGAGATCGCGGGGCAAGTAACGAGCAGTACTTC. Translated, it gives CATSRDRGASNEQYF.

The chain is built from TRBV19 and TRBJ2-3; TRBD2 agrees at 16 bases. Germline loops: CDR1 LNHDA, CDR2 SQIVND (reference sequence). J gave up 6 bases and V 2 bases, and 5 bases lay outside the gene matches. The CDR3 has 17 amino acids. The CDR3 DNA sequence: TGTGCCAGTAGTATACCGGGACTAGCGGGGGGGGACGATACGCAGTATTTT. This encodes CASSIPGLAGGDDTQYF.

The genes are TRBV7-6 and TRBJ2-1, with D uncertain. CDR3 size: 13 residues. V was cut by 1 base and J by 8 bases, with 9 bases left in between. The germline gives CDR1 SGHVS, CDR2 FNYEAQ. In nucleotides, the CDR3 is TGTGCCAGCAGCTTAGATATCCGGGATGAGCAGTTCTTC. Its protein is CASSLDIRDEQFF.

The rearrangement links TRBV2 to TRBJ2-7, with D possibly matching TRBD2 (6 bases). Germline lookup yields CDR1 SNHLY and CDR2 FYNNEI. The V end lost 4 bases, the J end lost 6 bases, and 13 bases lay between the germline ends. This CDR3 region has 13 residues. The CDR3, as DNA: TGTGCCAGCAGTGTCGGCAGGGAGGTCGAGCAGTACTTC. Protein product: CASSVGREVEQYF.

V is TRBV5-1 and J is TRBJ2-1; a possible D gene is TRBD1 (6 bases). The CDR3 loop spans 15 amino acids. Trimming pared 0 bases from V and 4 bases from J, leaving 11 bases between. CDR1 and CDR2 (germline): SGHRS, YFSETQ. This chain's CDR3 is CASSLADRLYNEQFF. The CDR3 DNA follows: TGCGCCAGCAGCTTGGCCGACAGGTTATACAATGAGCAGTTCTTC.

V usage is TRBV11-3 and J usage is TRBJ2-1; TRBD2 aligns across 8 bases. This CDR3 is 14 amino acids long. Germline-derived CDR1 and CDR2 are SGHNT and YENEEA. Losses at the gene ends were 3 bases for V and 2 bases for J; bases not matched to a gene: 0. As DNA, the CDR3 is TGTGCCAGCAGCTTGACTAGCGCCTACAATGAGCAGTTCTTC. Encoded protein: CASSLTSAYNEQFF.

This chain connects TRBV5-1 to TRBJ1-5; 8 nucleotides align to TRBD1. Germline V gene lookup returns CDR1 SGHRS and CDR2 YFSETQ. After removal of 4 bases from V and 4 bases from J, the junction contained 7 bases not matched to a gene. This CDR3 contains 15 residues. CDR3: CASSGGQGPNQPQHF. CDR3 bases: TGCGCCAGCAGCGGCGGACAGGGCCCGAATCAGCCCCAGCATTTT.

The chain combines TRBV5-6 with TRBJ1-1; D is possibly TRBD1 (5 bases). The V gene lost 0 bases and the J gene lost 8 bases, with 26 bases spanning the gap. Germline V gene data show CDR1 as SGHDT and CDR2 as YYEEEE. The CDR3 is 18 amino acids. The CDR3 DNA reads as TGTGCCAGCAGCTTGGAATTCTGGGACTTTCACCCTAGAGGGGAAGCTTTCTTT. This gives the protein CASSLEFWDFHPRGEAFF.

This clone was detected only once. The CDR3 reads CTSSQLGRKDKTYTGELFF. DNA of the CDR3: TGCACCAGCAGCCAGCTTGGCCGTAAAGACAAGACCTACACCGGGGAGCTGTTTTTT. V gene TRBV1 combines with J gene TRBJ2-2; TRBD1 is the table's D call and was not checked against the DNA. TRBV1 is a pseudogene. This CDR3 contains 19 residues.

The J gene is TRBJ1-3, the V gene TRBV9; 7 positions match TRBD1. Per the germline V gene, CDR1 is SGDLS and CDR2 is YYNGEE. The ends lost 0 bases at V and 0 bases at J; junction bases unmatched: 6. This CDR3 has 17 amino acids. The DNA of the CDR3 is TGTGCCAGCAGCGTAGAGTCGGGGACAGTCTCTGGAAACACCATATATTTT. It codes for CASSVESGTVSGNTIYF.

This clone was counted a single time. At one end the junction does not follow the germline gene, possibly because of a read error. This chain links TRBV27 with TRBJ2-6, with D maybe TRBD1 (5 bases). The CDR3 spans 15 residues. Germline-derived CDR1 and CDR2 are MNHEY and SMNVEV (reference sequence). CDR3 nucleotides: TGTGCCAGCAACTCTAATTCGGCTGGGGCCAACGGCCTGACTTTC. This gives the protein CASNSNSAGANGLTF.

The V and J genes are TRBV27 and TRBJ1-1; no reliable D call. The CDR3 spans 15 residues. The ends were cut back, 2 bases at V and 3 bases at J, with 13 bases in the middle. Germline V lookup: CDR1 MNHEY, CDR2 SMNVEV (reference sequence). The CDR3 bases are TGTGCCAGCAGTTTAGAACCATGGGGAGACACTGAAGCTTTCTTT. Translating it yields CASSLEPWGDTEAFF.

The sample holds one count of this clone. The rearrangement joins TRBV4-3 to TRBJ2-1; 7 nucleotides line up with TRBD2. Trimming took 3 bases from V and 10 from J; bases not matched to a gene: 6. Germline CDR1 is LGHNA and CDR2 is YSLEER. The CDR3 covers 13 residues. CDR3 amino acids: CASSQTSSGEQFF. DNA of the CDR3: TGCGCCAGCAGCCAGACCTCTAGCGGAGAGCAGTTCTTC.

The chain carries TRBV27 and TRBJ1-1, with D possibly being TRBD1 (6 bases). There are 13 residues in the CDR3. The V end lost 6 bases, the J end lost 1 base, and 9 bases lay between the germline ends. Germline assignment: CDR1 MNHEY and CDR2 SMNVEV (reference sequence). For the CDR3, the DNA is TGTGCCAGCAGCCTGACAGGGAACACTGAAGCTTTCTTT. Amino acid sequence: CASSLTGNTEAFF.

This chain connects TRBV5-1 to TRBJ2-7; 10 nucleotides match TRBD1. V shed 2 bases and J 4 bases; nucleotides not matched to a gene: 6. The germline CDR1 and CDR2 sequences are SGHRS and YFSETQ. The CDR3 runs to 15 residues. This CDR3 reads CASSFGGTGVYEQYF. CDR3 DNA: TGCGCCAGCAGCTTTGGCGGGACAGGGGTGTACGAGCAGTACTTC.

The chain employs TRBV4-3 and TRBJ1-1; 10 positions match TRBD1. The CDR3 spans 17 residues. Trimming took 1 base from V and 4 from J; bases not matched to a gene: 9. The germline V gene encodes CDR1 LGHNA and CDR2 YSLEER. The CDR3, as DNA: TGCGCCAGCAGCCAAGGACCCCCGGACAGGGGGAGCACTGAAGCTTTCTTT. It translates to CASSQGPPDRGSTEAFF.

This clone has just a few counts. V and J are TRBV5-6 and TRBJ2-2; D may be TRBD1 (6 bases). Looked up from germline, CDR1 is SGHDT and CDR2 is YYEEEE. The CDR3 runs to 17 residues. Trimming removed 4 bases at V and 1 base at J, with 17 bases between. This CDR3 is CASSPVRGLGNTGELFF. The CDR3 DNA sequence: TGTGCCAGCAGCCCAGTAAGGGGGTTAGGGAACACCGGGGAGCTGTTTTTT.

The CDR3 here is CASSTQRGRTDTQYF. The CDR3 DNA reads as TGTGCCAGCAGCACTCAGCGGGGGCGCACAGATACGCAGTATTTT. This sequence joins TRBV9 and TRBJ2-3, with 8 bases lining up with TRBD2. Per the germline V gene, CDR1 is SGDLS and CDR2 is YYNGEE. This CDR3 is 15 amino acids long. Losses at the gene ends were 4 bases for V and 1 base for J; bases not matched to a gene: 5.

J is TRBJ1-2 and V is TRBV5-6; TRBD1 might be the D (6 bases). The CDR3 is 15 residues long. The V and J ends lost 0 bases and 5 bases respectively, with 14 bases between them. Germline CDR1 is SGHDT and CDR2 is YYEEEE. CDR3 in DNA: TGTGCCAGCAGCTTGGTTACAGAAGGGGGATATGGCTACACCTTC. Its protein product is CASSLVTEGGYGYTF.

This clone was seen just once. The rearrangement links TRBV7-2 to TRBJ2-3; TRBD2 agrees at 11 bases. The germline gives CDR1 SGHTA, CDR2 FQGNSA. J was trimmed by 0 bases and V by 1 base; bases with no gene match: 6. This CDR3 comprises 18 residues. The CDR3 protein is CASSLGLAGGSSTDTQYF. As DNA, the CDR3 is TGTGCCAGCAGCTTAGGCCTAGCGGGAGGAAGCAGCACAGATACGCAGTATTTT.

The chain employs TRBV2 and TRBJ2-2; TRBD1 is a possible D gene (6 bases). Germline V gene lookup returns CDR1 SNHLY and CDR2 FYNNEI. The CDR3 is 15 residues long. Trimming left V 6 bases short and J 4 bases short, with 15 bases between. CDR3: CASSDGRTVTGELFF. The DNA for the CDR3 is TGTGCCAGCAGCGACGGGCGGACAGTCACCGGGGAGCTGTTTTTT.

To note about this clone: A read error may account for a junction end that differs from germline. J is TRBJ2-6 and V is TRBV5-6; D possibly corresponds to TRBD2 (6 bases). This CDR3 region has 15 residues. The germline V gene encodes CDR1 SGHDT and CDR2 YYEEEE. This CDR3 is CASSLLEGGANGLTF. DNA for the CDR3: TGTGCCAGCAGCCTCCTGGAGGGTGGGGCCAACGGCCTGACTTTC. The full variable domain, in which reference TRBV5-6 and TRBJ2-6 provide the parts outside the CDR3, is DAGVTQSPTHLIKTRGQQVTLRCSPKSGHDTVSWYQQALGQGPQFIFQYYEEEERQRGNFPDRFSGHQFPNYSSELNVNALLLGDSALYLCASSLLEGGANGLTFGAGSRLTVL.

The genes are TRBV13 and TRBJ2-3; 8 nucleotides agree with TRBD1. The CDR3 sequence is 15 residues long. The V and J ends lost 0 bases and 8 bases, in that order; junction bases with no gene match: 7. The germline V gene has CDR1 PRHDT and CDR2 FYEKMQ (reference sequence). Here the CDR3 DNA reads TGTGCCAGCAGCTTAGGGAGGACAGGGATAGGTACGCAGTATTTT. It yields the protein CASSLGRTGIGTQYF.

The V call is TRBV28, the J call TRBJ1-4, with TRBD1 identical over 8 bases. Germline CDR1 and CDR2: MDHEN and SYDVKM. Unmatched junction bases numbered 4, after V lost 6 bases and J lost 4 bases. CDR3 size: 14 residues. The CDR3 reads CASRRQGNNEKLFF. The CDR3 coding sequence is TGTGCCAGCAGACGACAGGGGAATAATGAAAAACTGTTTTTT.

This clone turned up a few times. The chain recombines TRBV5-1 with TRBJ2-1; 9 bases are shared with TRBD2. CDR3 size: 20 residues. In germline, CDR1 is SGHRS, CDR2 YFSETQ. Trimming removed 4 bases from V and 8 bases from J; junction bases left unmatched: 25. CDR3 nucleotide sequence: TGCGCCAGCAGCCGCTACAACTCGGCTATTGGCGGGAGGGCCGGGGATGAGCAGTTCTTC. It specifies CASSRYNSAIGGRAGDEQFF.